Listed below are T cell receptor beta chains from one sample, sequenced in a study of blood T cell repertoires in COVID-19. TCRdb keeps only in-frame clones here, not all; method: immunoSEQ multiplex PCR. This sample has under 250,000 clones, with under 90% found just once. Sequences were obtained from peripheral blood. Every receptor here comes from a woman between 40 and 55 years old with active or convalescent COVID-19. The CDR3 runs from the conserved cysteine through the conserved F or W. Fields, in order: V gene, clone size, D gene, J gene, CDR3 DNA, CDR3 protein. D genes are given only for firm matches. Expanded clones are given a class, and other clones once, few, many or no size at all.

V gene: TRBV27; clone size: .; D gene: TRBD1; J gene: TRBJ2-2; CDR3 DNA: TGTGCCAGCAGTAACCGGGACAGGGTCACCGGGGAGCTGTTTTTT; CDR3 protein: CASSNRDRVTGELFF
V gene: TRBV18; clone size: .; D gene: .; J gene: TRBJ2-1; CDR3 DNA: TGTGCCAGCTCACCACGGGGGACTGGTCGGCGGGGTGAGCAGTTCTTC; CDR3 protein: CASSPRGTGRRGEQFF
V gene: TRBV7-3; clone size: .; D gene: TRBD2; J gene: TRBJ2-4; CDR3 DNA: TGTGCCAGCAGCTGGGGGCTAGCGGGAGAGGGTGGAAACATTCAGTACTTC; CDR3 protein: CASSWGLAGEGGNIQYF
V gene: TRBV5-3; clone size: few; D gene: .; J gene: TRBJ1-5; CDR3 DNA: TGTGCCAGAAGCTTGTTAGAGCGGAGCAATCAGCCCCAGCATTTT; CDR3 protein: CARSLLERSNQPQHF
V gene: TRBV11-3; clone size: .; D gene: TRBD2; J gene: TRBJ2-7; CDR3 DNA: TGTGCCAGCAGCTTACGAAGCGGGGGGGTAGAGCAGTACTTC; CDR3 protein: CASSLRSGGVEQYF
V gene: TRBV14; clone size: .; D gene: TRBD1; J gene: TRBJ2-2; CDR3 DNA: TGTGCCAGCAGCCCCAGGTTCGGACAGGGAACCGGGGAGCTGTTTTTT; CDR3 protein: CASSPRFGQGTGELFF
V gene: TRBV3-1/TRBV3-2; clone size: .; D gene: .; J gene: TRBJ1-4; CDR3 DNA: TGTGCCAGCAGCCAAGAAGCGGGGGGGGGTGAAAAACTGTTTTTT; CDR3 protein: CASSQEAGGGEKLFF
V gene: TRBV1; clone size: .; D gene: .; J gene: TRBJ2-7; CDR3 DNA: TGCACCAGCAGCCACCCCGGAGGGACGGAGGCCTACGAGCAGTACTTC; CDR3 protein: CTSSHPGGTEAYEQYF
V gene: TRBV7-3; clone size: .; D gene: .; J gene: TRBJ1-1; CDR3 DNA: TGTGCCAGCACTCTAATCGGTCCCCCAGGGGCCACTGAAGCTTTCTTT; CDR3 protein: CASTLIGPPGATEAFF
V gene: TRBV11-3; clone size: once; D gene: TRBD2; J gene: TRBJ2-2; CDR3 DNA: TGTGCCAGCAGCCCTAGCGGGTTCACCGGGGAGCTGTTTTTT; CDR3 protein: CASSPSGFTGELFF
V gene: TRBV5-4; clone size: .; D gene: TRBD1; J gene: TRBJ1-2; CDR3 DNA: TGTGCCAGCAGCCCACGCATGGCAGGGGGCCGCTATGGCTACACCTTC; CDR3 protein: CASSPRMAGGRYGYTF
V gene: TRBV19; clone size: .; D gene: TRBD1; J gene: TRBJ2-7; CDR3 DNA: TGTGCCAGTAGTGCAGGGACAGGGCGGGAGCAGTACTTC; CDR3 protein: CASSAGTGREQYF
V gene: TRBV19; clone size: .; D gene: .; J gene: TRBJ1-6; CDR3 DNA: TGTGCCAGTAGTCCCGCCCACAGACCCCTCCACTTT; CDR3 protein: CASSPAHRPLHF
V gene: TRBV5-8; clone size: .; D gene: .; J gene: TRBJ1-5; CDR3 DNA: TGTGCCAGCAGAGGAGGCAGCTATAGCAATCAGCCCCAGCATTTT; CDR3 protein: CASRGGSYSNQPQHF
V gene: TRBV19; clone size: .; D gene: TRBD2; J gene: TRBJ2-6; CDR3 DNA: TGTGCCAGTAGTAAGGCGGGGGGGCGGTCTGGGGCCAACGTCCTGACTTTC; CDR3 protein: CASSKAGGRSGANVLTF
V gene: TRBV7-6; clone size: .; D gene: TRBD1; J gene: TRBJ2-1; CDR3 DNA: TGTGCCAGCAGCCCGGGACAGGGGGTATACAATGAGCAGTTCTTC; CDR3 protein: CASSPGQGVYNEQFF
V gene: TRBV11-3; clone size: .; D gene: .; J gene: TRBJ2-3; CDR3 DNA: TGTGCCAGCAGCTTAGAGTTAAACACAGATACGCAGTATTTT; CDR3 protein: CASSLELNTDTQYF
V gene: TRBV6-5; clone size: .; D gene: .; J gene: TRBJ2-1; CDR3 DNA: TGTGCCAGCAAACGACAAACCTCCTACAATGAGCAGTTCTTC; CDR3 protein: CASKRQTSYNEQFF
V gene: TRBV4-2; clone size: .; D gene: .; J gene: TRBJ2-3; CDR3 DNA: TGTGCCAGCAGCCAAGACGCAAGCGGACGCACAGATACGCAGTATTTT; CDR3 protein: CASSQDASGRTDTQYF
V gene: TRBV6-2/TRBV6-3; clone size: .; D gene: TRBD1; J gene: TRBJ1-1; CDR3 DNA: TGTGCCAGCAGTTCGAGGGGGCGGGGGAACACTGAAGCTTTCTTT; CDR3 protein: CASSSRGRGNTEAFF
V gene: TRBV6-5; clone size: .; D gene: TRBD2; J gene: TRBJ2-7; CDR3 DNA: TGTGCCAGCAGTCCTCTAGCGGGGACCTACGAGCAGTACTTC; CDR3 protein: CASSPLAGTYEQYF
V gene: TRBV19; clone size: .; D gene: .; J gene: TRBJ1-1; CDR3 DNA: TGTGCCAGTAGTATTTTCGGGGGGATGACCACTGAAGCTTTCTTT; CDR3 protein: CASSIFGGMTTEAFF
V gene: TRBV7-9; clone size: .; D gene: .; J gene: TRBJ2-6; CDR3 DNA: TGTGCCAGCAGTCACTCTGGGGCCAACGTCCTGACTTTC; CDR3 protein: CASSHSGANVLTF
V gene: TRBV30; clone size: .; D gene: .; J gene: TRBJ1-5; CDR3 DNA: TGTGCCTGGAGTAGGGGCCGGGTGAATCAGCCCCAGCATTTT; CDR3 protein: CAWSRGRVNQPQHF
V gene: TRBV6-1; clone size: .; D gene: .; J gene: TRBJ2-3; CDR3 DNA: TGTGCCAGCAGTGAAGTGGGACTCCGAGATACGCAGTATTTT; CDR3 protein: CASSEVGLRDTQYF
V gene: TRBV5-1; clone size: few; D gene: TRBD1; J gene: TRBJ2-1; CDR3 DNA: TGCGCCAGCAGCCTCGGGACAGGGAGGGACGATGAGCAGTTCTTC; CDR3 protein: CASSLGTGRDDEQFF
V gene: TRBV5-1; clone size: .; D gene: .; J gene: TRBJ2-7; CDR3 DNA: TGCGCCAGCAGACGGGACTCTCACTACGAGCAGTACTTC; CDR3 protein: CASRRDSHYEQYF
V gene: TRBV11-2; clone size: .; D gene: .; J gene: TRBJ1-4; CDR3 DNA: TGTGCCAGCAGCTTACTAATGGCTAATGAAAAACTGTTTTTT; CDR3 protein: CASSLLMANEKLFF
V gene: TRBV10-3; clone size: .; D gene: TRBD1; J gene: TRBJ1-1; CDR3 DNA: TGTGCCATCAGTGACCTTCCGGGGCAGGGGGACACTGAAGCTTTCTTT; CDR3 protein: CAISDLPGQGDTEAFF
V gene: TRBV4-1; clone size: .; D gene: TRBD1; J gene: TRBJ1-6; CDR3 DNA: TGCGCCAGCAGCCAAGATGAGGGGGCCCCACCCCTCCACTTT; CDR3 protein: CASSQDEGAPPLHF
V gene: TRBV9; clone size: .; D gene: TRBD1; J gene: TRBJ1-6; CDR3 DNA: TGTGCCAGCAGCGGAGACAGGGGTAACAATTCACCCCTCCACTTT; CDR3 protein: CASSGDRGNNSPLHF
V gene: TRBV30; clone size: .; D gene: TRBD1; J gene: TRBJ1-2; CDR3 DNA: TGTGCCTGGAGAAGGGGGCGCGGTGGCTACACCTTC; CDR3 protein: CAWRRGRGGYTF